The clone carrying this T cell receptor (beta chain) was observed a single time. Its antigen is not known. TCRdb keeps only in-frame clones here, not all; method: immunoSEQ multiplex PCR. The sample lists about 76,000 clones, 75% to 90% occurring once. V lost 7 bases, J lost 0 bases, and 0 bases stayed unmatched. The CDR3 covers 13 residues. Germline CDR1 and CDR2: MGHDK and SYGVNS. The data were obtained in a study of OX40 agonist ivuxolimab in advanced cancers. Turning to the study itself: Ivuxolimab is an agonistic anti-OX40 (CD134) antibody, and patients were treated with it. Those treated in dose escalation had hepatocellular carcinoma, melanoma, renal cell cancer or head and neck cancer. Study conclusions and caveats: Determination of antigen specificity was not performed for the expanded peripheral T cells.

The clonotype originates from an adult with an advanced solid tumor such as melanoma, head and neck, liver or kidney cancer. V gene TRBV25-1 combines with J gene TRBJ2-3, with 8 bases lining up with TRBD2. This specimen consisted of CD4+ or CD8+ T cells sorted from blood, obtained in a trial of the OX40 agonist ivuxolimab. CDR3 sequence (DNA): TGTGCCAGCAAGCGGGGGAGCACAGATACGCAGTATTTT. Amino acids: CASKRGSTDTQYF.